This TCR beta chain was captured by sequencing in a study of radiotherapy plus CTLA-4 blockade in lung cancer. Study context: Roughly a sixth of enrolled patients responded objectively, and 25% to 40% had disease control.

As to this clone: Its specificity is unknown.

Clones were sequenced by immunoSEQ multiplex PCR, and TCRdb holds only the in-frame ones, with some missing. The data contain tens of thousands of clones, 70% to 80% of them singletons. Study observations and caveats: Interferon-beta and early blood T cell clone dynamics reportedly predicted response best. Among blood TCR repertoires after radiotherapy plus ipilimumab, tumor-derived clones expanded.

Those with chemo-refractory metastatic non-small-cell lung cancer were treated with focal radiation combined with CTLA-4 blockade using ipilimumab. V trimming: 1 base; J trimming: 4 bases; junction bases outside the gene matches: 2. The germline gives CDR1 MGHDK, CDR2 SYGVNS. There are 16 residues in the CDR3. V is TRBV25-1 and J is TRBJ2-2; 11 bases fit TRBD1. Sequencing used peripheral blood, obtained from a patient treated with radiotherapy plus ipilimumab. The sequence was collected from a human donor with non-small cell lung cancer who had stable disease on radiotherapy plus ipilimumab. In nucleotides, the CDR3 is TGTGCCAGCAGTGAATTAGGGACAGGGGGCACCGGGGAGCTGTTTTTT. Protein: CASSELGTGGTGELFF.